This T cell receptor (beta chain) was profiled in a study of blood T cell repertoires in COVID-19. Using immunoSEQ multiplex PCR, the repertoire was profiled, and TCRdb retains in-frame clones only, with some absent. The table lists hundreds of thousands of clones, 92% of them singletons. Sequenced: peripheral blood. This clonotype was sampled from a man aged 55 to 70 with COVID-19, enrolled during active disease.

DNA for the CDR3: TGTGCCAGTAGTCACGGGACTCCGAATTCACCCCTCCACTTT. Translated, it gives CASSHGTPNSPLHF. The chain has TRBV19 and TRBJ1-6; D is possibly TRBD1 (5 bases). The CDR3 spans 14 residues. Trimming stripped 5 bases from V and 7 bases from J, with 12 bases between. Germline lookup yields CDR1 LNHDA and CDR2 SQIVND (reference sequence). Full variable domain (missing parts from reference TRBV19 and TRBJ1-6): DGGITQSPKYLFRKEGQNVTLSCEQNLNHDAMYWYRQDPGQGLRLIYYSQIVNDFQKGDIAEGYSVSREKKESFPLTVTSAQKNPTAFYLCASSHGTPNSPLHFGNGTRLTVT.